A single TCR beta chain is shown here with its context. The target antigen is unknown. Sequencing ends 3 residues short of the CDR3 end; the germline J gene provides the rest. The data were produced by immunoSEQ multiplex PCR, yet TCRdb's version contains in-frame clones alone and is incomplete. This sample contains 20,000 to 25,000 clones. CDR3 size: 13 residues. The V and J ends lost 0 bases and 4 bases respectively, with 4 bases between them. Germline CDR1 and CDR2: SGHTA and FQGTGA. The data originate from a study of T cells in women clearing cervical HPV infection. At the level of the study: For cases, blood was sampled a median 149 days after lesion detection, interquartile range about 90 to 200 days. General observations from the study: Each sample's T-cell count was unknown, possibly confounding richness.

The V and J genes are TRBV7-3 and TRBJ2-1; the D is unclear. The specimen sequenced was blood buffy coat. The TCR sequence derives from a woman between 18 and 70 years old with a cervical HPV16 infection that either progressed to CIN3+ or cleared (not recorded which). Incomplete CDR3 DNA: TGTGCCAGCAGCTTAACCCGTTACAATGAG. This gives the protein CASSLTRYNE. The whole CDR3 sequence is CASSLTRYNEQFF.